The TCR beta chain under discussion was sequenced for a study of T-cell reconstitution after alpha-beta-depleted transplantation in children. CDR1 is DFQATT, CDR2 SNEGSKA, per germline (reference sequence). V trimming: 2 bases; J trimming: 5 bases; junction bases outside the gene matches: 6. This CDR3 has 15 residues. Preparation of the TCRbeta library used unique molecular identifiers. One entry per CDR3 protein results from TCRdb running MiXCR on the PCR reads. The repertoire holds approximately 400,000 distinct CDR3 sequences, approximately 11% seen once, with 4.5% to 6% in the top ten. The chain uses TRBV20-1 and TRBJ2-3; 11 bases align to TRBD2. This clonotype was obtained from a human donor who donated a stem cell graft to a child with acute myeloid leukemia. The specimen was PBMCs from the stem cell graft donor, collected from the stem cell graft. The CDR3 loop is CSARYSGGAGDTQYF. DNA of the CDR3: TGCAGTGCTAGATATAGCGGGGGGGCAGGAGATACGCAGTATTTT.